What follows are 16 T cell receptor beta chains derived from one specimen sequenced in a study of CD8+CD57+ T cells in acquired aplastic anemia. Genomic DNA served as template for TCR beta VDJ and CDR3 profiling. MiXCR was run by TCRdb on the reads, yielding one entry per CDR3 protein. The sample yields approximately 220,000 distinct CDR3 sequences, roughly 45% seen once. The sequenced patients had an expansion of CD8+CD57+ cells seen by flow cytometry. The sample comprised sorted CD4+, CD8+, or CD8+CD57+ T cells (not recorded which) from PBMCs. The receptors stem from a human donor with aplastic anemia.

The chain combines TRBV7-2 with TRBJ1-5; D is perhaps TRBD1 (5 bases). This CDR3 region has 14 residues. Germline CDR1 SGHTA, CDR2 FQGNSA. The V gene lost 5 bases and the J gene lost 9 bases, with 17 bases spanning the gap. This CDR3 reads CASSLAGGGGPQHF. In DNA, the CDR3 is TGTGCCAGCAGCCTGGCGGGGGGGGGGGGGCCCCAGCATTTT.

The rearrangement uses TRBV11-1 and TRBJ2-7; TRBD1 agrees at 7 bases. This CDR3 contains 14 residues. V lost 5 bases, J lost 3 bases, and 7 bases stayed unmatched. In germline, CDR1 is SGHAT, CDR2 FQDESV (reference sequence). The DNA of the CDR3 is TGTGCCAGCAGCAAATGGACAGGAAACTACGAGCAGTACTTC. This sequence encodes CASSKWTGNYEQYF.

The table lists this clonotype with many counts. The rearrangement uses TRBV10-2 and TRBJ2-7; TRBD1 matches 12 bases. The CDR3 runs to 17 residues. Germline trimming cut 1 base from V and 3 bases from J; bases unmatched to any gene: 7. CDR1 is WSHSY and CDR2 is SAAADI in the germline V gene. The CDR3 DNA sequence: TGCGCCAGCAGTGAGTGGGGACAGGGGGCAATGGTCTACGAGCAGTACTTC. Its protein product is CASSEWGQGAMVYEQYF.

Comment on this clonotype: A clone one base away is much larger, so this may be a read error. The genes are TRBV3-1 and TRBJ1-1; D uncertain. The CDR3 length is 12 residues. The germline V gene encodes CDR1 LGHDT and CDR2 YNNKEL (reference sequence). The CDR3 DNA is TGTGCCAGCAGCTGGACGAACGCTGAAGCTTTCTTT. It encodes CASSWTNAEAFF.

Many counts were recorded for this clonotype. The chain is built from TRBV6-6 and TRBJ2-7; 7 nucleotides match TRBD1. CDR1 and CDR2 (germline): MNHNY, SVGAGI (reference sequence). CDR3 size: 17 residues. V shed 4 bases, J shed 0 bases, and the junction held 12 bases outside the gene matches. The chain's CDR3 is CASSSGTVSVYSYEQYF. In DNA form, the CDR3 reads TGTGCCAGCAGTTCCGGGACAGTATCCGTTTACTCCTACGAGCAGTACTTC.

The chain joins TRBV24-1 to TRBJ1-1; 8 nucleotides line up with TRBD1. From germline, CDR1 is KGHDR and CDR2 SFDVKD. V shed 5 bases, J shed 2 bases, and the junction held 3 bases outside the gene matches. This CDR3 is built from 14 residues. The DNA of the CDR3 is TGTGCCACCAGTGCCCCAGGGGGCAACACTGAAGCTTTCTTT. Amino acids: CATSAPGGNTEAFF.

Only one count was recorded for this clonotype. The chain couples TRBV7-3 to TRBJ2-3, with 11 nucleotides matching TRBD2. This CDR3 has 15 amino acids. The V segment lost 6 bases and the J segment 4 bases; nucleotides outside the gene matches: 6. CDR1 is SGHTA and CDR2 is FQGTGA in the germline V gene. DNA of the CDR3: TGTGCCAGCAGGACGACTAGCGGGGCGTCAGATACGCAGTATTTT. Translating it yields CASRTTSGASDTQYF.

This clonotype has a count of ten or more. The V call is TRBV7-9, the J call TRBJ2-5; D unclear. Germline V lookup: CDR1 SEHNR, CDR2 FQNEAQ (reference sequence). This CDR3 has 13 residues. Between the trimmed V and J ends, which lost 1 base and 2 bases, there was a span of 5 bases. The CDR3 DNA reads as TGTGCCAGCAGCTTAGTTCAGCAAGAGACCCAGTACTTC. It encodes CASSLVQQETQYF.

This clonotype has ten or more counts. J is TRBJ1-4 and V is TRBV7-8; 7 positions agree with TRBD1. The CDR3 has 16 residues. Losses at the gene ends were 6 bases for V and 4 bases for J; bases not matched to a gene: 11. Germline V gene lookup returns CDR1 SGHVS and CDR2 FQNEAQ. CDR3: CASSRFGQVYNEKLFF. The DNA of the CDR3 is TGTGCCAGCAGTCGCTTCGGACAGGTTTATAATGAAAAACTGTTTTTT.

In this sample, this clonotype turned up many times. The V call is TRBV20-1, the J call TRBJ1-3; D remains unclear. Trimming took 0 bases from V and 3 from J, leaving 15 bases between them. The length of the CDR3 is 16 residues. Germline-derived CDR1 and CDR2 are DFQATT and SNEGSKA (reference sequence). The CDR3 loop is CSARDVPVSRGNTIYF. DNA for the CDR3: TGCAGTGCTAGAGATGTCCCGGTTAGTCGTGGAAACACCATATATTTT.

This clonotype was counted at least ten times. The DNA of the CDR3 is TGTGCCAGCAGTTTGGTGGGGGACCCGAACACTGAAGCTTTCTTT. This translates into CASSLVGDPNTEAFF. The chain carries TRBV28 and TRBJ1-1; possible D gene TRBD1, 5 bases. Trimming took 3 bases from V and 1 from J, leaving 12 bases between them. The CDR3 length is 15 residues. The germline V gene encodes CDR1 MDHEN and CDR2 SYDVKM.

This sequence joins TRBV19 and TRBJ1-5; D uncertain. Trimming cost V 8 bases and J 5 bases, with 4 bases left between them. Germline V CDR1 and CDR2: LNHDA, SQIVND (reference sequence). The CDR3 sequence is 10 residues long. CDR3 sequence (DNA): TGTGCCAGTGGATATCAGCCCCAGCATTTT. Its protein product is CASGYQPQHF.

This clonotype was seen at least ten times. The V gene is TRBV9, the J gene TRBJ1-2; D gene ambiguous. Germline lookup yields CDR1 SGDLS and CDR2 YYNGEE. V was clipped by 2 bases and J by 2 bases, with 1 base between them. The CDR3 loop spans 11 amino acids. In nucleotides, the CDR3 is TGTGCCAGCAGCGTGAACTATGGCTACACCTTC. It codes for CASSVNYGYTF.

V usage is TRBV20-1 and J usage is TRBJ2-7; D is unclear. This CDR3 contains 11 residues. The ends were cut back, 3 bases at V and 2 bases at J, with 5 bases in the middle. Germline V CDR1 and CDR2: DFQATT, SNEGSKA (reference sequence). The CDR3 DNA follows: TGCAGTGCTAGCTCCCCCTACGAGCAGTACTTC. Encoded protein: CSASSPYEQYF.

The table lists this clonotype with many counts. The chain couples TRBV5-1 to TRBJ2-7; no clear D. There are 15 residues in the CDR3. V was pared by 0 bases and J by 1 base, with 11 bases between. Per germline, CDR1 SGHRS and CDR2 YFSETQ. The CDR3 here is CASSLGDDGSYEQYF. CDR3 bases: TGCGCCAGCAGCTTGGGCGACGACGGATCCTACGAGCAGTACTTC.

This clonotype was picked up many times. CDR3: CASSLGYVNRGKYEQYF. The CDR3 DNA sequence: TGCGCCAGCAGCTTGGGCTATGTGAACAGGGGCAAATACGAGCAGTACTTC. This chain connects TRBV5-1 to TRBJ2-7, with 7 bases matching TRBD1. From germline, CDR1 is SGHRS and CDR2 YFSETQ. This CDR3 comprises 17 residues. J lost 4 bases, V lost 0 bases, and 13 bases had no gene match.